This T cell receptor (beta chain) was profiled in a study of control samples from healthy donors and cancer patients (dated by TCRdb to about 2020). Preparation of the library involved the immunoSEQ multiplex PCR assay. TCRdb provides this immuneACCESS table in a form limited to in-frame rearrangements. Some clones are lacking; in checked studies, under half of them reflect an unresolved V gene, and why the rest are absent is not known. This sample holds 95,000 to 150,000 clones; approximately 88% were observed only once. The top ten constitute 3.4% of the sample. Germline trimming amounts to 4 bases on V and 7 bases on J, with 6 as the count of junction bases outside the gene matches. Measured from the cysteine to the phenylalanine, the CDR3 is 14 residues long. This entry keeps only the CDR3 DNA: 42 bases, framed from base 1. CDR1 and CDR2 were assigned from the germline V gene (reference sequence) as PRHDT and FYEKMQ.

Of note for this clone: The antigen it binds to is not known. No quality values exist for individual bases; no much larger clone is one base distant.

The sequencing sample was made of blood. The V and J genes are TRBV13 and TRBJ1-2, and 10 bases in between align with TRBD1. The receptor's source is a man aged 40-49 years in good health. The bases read TGTGCCAGCAGCTCACGACAGGGGGCACGTGGCTACACCTTC. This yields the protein CASSSRQGARGYTF.